A single sample is the source of the 27 T cell receptor beta chains below, sequenced in a study of blood T cell repertoires in COVID-19 (TCRdb year 2020). The library was generated by the immunoSEQ multiplex PCR assay. The table comes from immuneACCESS by way of TCRdb, which keeps in-frame sequences with V and J called. Part of the clones is missing from these tables; in studies checked, under half for an unresolved V gene and the rest for unknown reasons. The sample contains around 330,000 clones, around 87% of them found a single time. Approximately 4% of the sample is taken by the ten largest. Sample: peripheral blood. The receptors here all came from a woman between 50 and 59 years old with active or convalescent COVID-19.

This clone was seen a handful of times. V gene TRBV27 combines with J gene TRBJ2-2, with D possibly matching TRBD1 (6 bases). The V gene lost 2 bases and the J gene lost 0 bases, with 10 bases spanning the gap. The CDR3 has 16 amino acids. Looked up from germline, CDR1 is MNHEY and CDR2 is SMNVEV (reference sequence). The DNA of the CDR3 is TGTGCCAGCAGTTTAGGACAGCTCTCGAACACCGGGGAGCTGTTTTTT. This encodes CASSLGQLSNTGELFF.

V usage is TRBV2 and J usage is TRBJ2-5, with D tentatively TRBD1 (5 bases). V was cut by 4 bases and J by 4 bases, with 7 bases left in between. The germline gives CDR1 SNHLY, CDR2 FYNNEI. The CDR3 consists of 12 residues. CDR3 protein: CASSGGAETQYF. CDR3 coding DNA: TGTGCCAGCAGTGGGGGCGCAGAGACCCAGTACTTC.

Regarding this clone: At the DNA level, this CDR3 is encoded by other sequences in the same sample as well. The rearrangement joins TRBV11-2 to TRBJ1-5, with TRBD1 matching 8 bases. V was pared by 4 bases and J by 2 bases, with 1 base of the junction left unmatched. Germline V gives CDR1 SGHAT, CDR2 FQNNGV. The CDR3 covers 14 residues. The CDR3 DNA follows: TGTGCCAGCAGCTCGGGACAGGGCAATCAGCCCCAGCATTTT. It encodes CASSSGQGNQPQHF.

This chain connects TRBV6-2 or TRBV6-3 to TRBJ2-7; TRBD1 might be the D (6 bases). The V end lost 3 bases, the J end lost 2 bases, and 14 bases lay between the germline ends. The CDR3 sequence is 15 residues long. The germline CDR1 and CDR2 sequences are MNHEY and SVGEGT. The CDR3 here is CASSYGTPTPYEQYF. The CDR3 region has the DNA TGTGCCAGCAGTTATGGGACACCGACCCCCTACGAGCAGTACTTC.

V is TRBV30 and J is TRBJ1-5; perhaps TRBD1 as D (5 bases). V was clipped by 0 bases and J by 1 base, with 10 bases between them. The CDR3 spans 15 residues. Germline CDR1 GTSNPN, CDR2 SVGIG (reference sequence). Written as DNA, the CDR3 is TGTGCCTGGAGTGTTTGGGGGGGGAGCAATCAGCCCCAGCATTTT. It translates to CAWSVWGGSNQPQHF.

V gene TRBV6-5 combines with J gene TRBJ1-1; D may be TRBD1 (5 bases). V gave up 11 bases and J gave up 3 bases, with 10 bases separating them. Germline CDR1 MNHEY, CDR2 SVGAGI. There are 11 residues in the CDR3. This chain's CDR3 is CASRDYTEAFF. The CDR3 region has the DNA TGTGCCTCCCGGGACTACACTGAAGCTTTCTTT.

The chain employs TRBV9 and TRBJ1-1, with D unclear. The CDR3 is 16 residues long. Trimming stripped 0 bases from V and 3 bases from J, with 15 bases between. CDR1 is SGDLS, CDR2 YYNGEE, per germline. In nucleotides, the CDR3 is TGTGCCAGCAGCGTAGCTGCGCGGGCAAGGGACACTGAAGCTTTCTTT. Amino acids: CASSVAARARDTEAFF.

CDR3 amino acids: CASRTGTGGIEAFF. The CDR3 DNA sequence: TGTGCCAGCAGGACCGGGACAGGGGGCATTGAAGCTTTCTTT. The V and J genes are TRBV5-6 and TRBJ1-1; 12 bases match TRBD1. The CDR3 covers 14 residues. Per the germline V gene, CDR1 is SGHDT and CDR2 is YYEEEE. J gave up 7 bases and V 5 bases, and 6 bases lay outside the gene matches.

V usage is TRBV2 and J usage is TRBJ1-5; the D gene is possibly TRBD1 (5 bases). V was cut by 6 bases and J by 4 bases, with 19 bases left in between. The CDR3 has 16 amino acids. Germline V CDR1 and CDR2: SNHLY, FYNNEI. CDR3 sequence reads: CASRATSGSRNQPQHF. The DNA for the CDR3 is TGTGCCAGCAGAGCCACCTCAGGGTCTCGGAATCAGCCCCAGCATTTT.

CDR3 sequence reads: CASSEAGPQPQHF. CDR3 bases: TGTGCCAGCAGTGAAGCGGGGCCTCAGCCCCAGCATTTT. The chain couples TRBV2 to TRBJ1-5; the D gene is possibly TRBD1 (5 bases). The germline gives CDR1 SNHLY, CDR2 FYNNEI. Between the trimmed V and J ends, which lost 0 bases and 6 bases, there was a span of 6 bases. The CDR3 has 13 residues. The full variable domain, completed using reference TRBV2 and TRBJ1-5, is EPEVTQTPSHQVTQMGQEVILRCVPISNHLYFYWYRQILGQKVEFLVSFYNNEISEKSEIFDDQFSVERPDGSNFTLKIRSTKLEDSAMYFCASSEAGPQPQHFGDGTRLSIL.

The chain combines TRBV6-5 with TRBJ1-1; D may be TRBD1 (5 bases). Germline V gene sequence: CDR1 MNHEY, CDR2 SVGAGI. The CDR3 consists of 14 residues. The V end was cut by 2 bases, the J end by 6 bases, with 13 bases between. CDR3 in amino acids: CASSYQGLFSEAFF. The CDR3 region has the DNA TGTGCCAGCAGTTACCAGGGTTTGTTTTCTGAAGCTTTCTTT.

The CDR3 is CASSYPPQGAVSLSYEQYF. In nucleotides, the CDR3 is TGTGCCAGCAGTTACCCCCCCCAGGGGGCTGTTAGCCTCTCCTACGAGCAGTACTTC. The chain combines TRBV6-2 or TRBV6-3 with TRBJ2-7, with TRBD1 matching 8 bases. Trimming removed 2 bases from V and 0 bases from J; junction bases left unmatched: 15. The CDR3 is 19 amino acids. Germline CDR1 reads MNHEY; CDR2 reads SVGEGT.

The chain joins TRBV16 to TRBJ1-2; the D gene is possibly TRBD1 (6 bases). The CDR3 consists of 13 residues. V lost 1 base, J lost 13 bases, and 16 bases lay in between. The germline V gene encodes CDR1 KGHSY and CDR2 FQNENV. CDR3 in amino acids: CASSQYGQGTSTF. CDR3 DNA sequence: TGTGCCAGCAGCCAATACGGTCAGGGGACCTCCACCTTC.

V is TRBV18 and J is TRBJ1-1; D is unresolved. Looked up from germline, CDR1 is KGHSH and CDR2 is LQKENI. The CDR3 length is 13 residues. V shed 1 base and J shed 1 base, with 4 bases lying between them. For the CDR3, the DNA is TGTGCCAGCTCACCACAAGCGAACACTGAAGCTTTCTTT. The encoded protein is CASSPQANTEAFF.

The J gene is TRBJ2-2, the V gene TRBV5-4; 8 nucleotides agree with TRBD2. Trimming cost V 4 bases and J 5 bases; bases outside gene matches: 10. CDR3 length: 16 amino acids. CDR1 and CDR2 from the germline V gene are SGHNT and YYREEE (reference sequence). DNA of the CDR3: TGTGCCAGCAGCCCATTGGCGGGGGGCCGAACCGGGGAGCTGTTTTTT. Its protein product is CASSPLAGGRTGELFF.

V is TRBV6-4 and J is TRBJ2-3; D remains unclear. This CDR3 spans 14 amino acids. Germline V gene sequence: CDR1 MRHNA, CDR2 SNTAGT. The germline V and J ends were trimmed by 3 bases and 0 bases, with 7 bases remaining between them. This chain's CDR3 is CASSDSTSTDTQYF. The CDR3 bases are TGTGCCAGCAGTGATTCGACTAGCACAGATACGCAGTATTTT.

The V gene is TRBV19, the J gene TRBJ1-1; D is ambiguous. Per the germline V gene, CDR1 is LNHDA and CDR2 is SQIVND (reference sequence). V lost 6 bases and J lost 4, with 15 bases in between. The CDR3 runs 14 residues. The CDR3 region is CASSLEAYATEAFF. CDR3 bases: TGTGCCAGTAGCCTCGAAGCCTATGCCACTGAAGCTTTCTTT.

The V call is TRBV5-4, the J call TRBJ2-6; TRBD2 matches at 13 bases. From germline, CDR1 is SGHNT and CDR2 YYREEE (reference sequence). V lost 0 bases, J lost 0 bases, and 0 bases stayed unmatched. The CDR3 is made up of 18 amino acids. This chain's CDR3 is CASSLGLAGGSGANVLTF. In DNA, the CDR3 is TGTGCCAGCAGCTTGGGACTAGCGGGGGGCTCTGGGGCCAACGTCCTGACTTTC.

This chain links TRBV5-4 with TRBJ2-7, with D perhaps matching TRBD2 (6 bases). This CDR3 is built from 15 residues. Deletions cut 4 bases from V and 0 bases from J, with 14 bases between. The germline V gene encodes CDR1 SGHNT and CDR2 YYREEE (reference sequence). The CDR3 nucleotides read TGTGCCAGCAGCCTGGAGGGAGCGAGCTCCTACGAGCAGTACTTC. It specifies CASSLEGASSYEQYF.

This sequence joins TRBV28 and TRBJ2-7; TRBD2 matches 10 bases. Trimming took 3 bases from V and 2 from J; bases not matched to a gene: 22. This CDR3 is built from 21 residues. CDR1 is MDHEN, CDR2 SYDVKM, per germline. The CDR3 bases are TGTGCCAGCAGTTTCCCTACCCTAGCGGGAGCACCCGTAGGATTAACCTACGAGCAGTACTTC. This sequence encodes CASSFPTLAGAPVGLTYEQYF.

A note on this clone: Relative to the germline gene, one junction end is altered; a read error may explain this. The chain links TRBV19 to TRBJ2-3, with D possibly matching TRBD2 (5 bases). Germline V gene data show CDR1 as LNHDA and CDR2 as SQIVND (reference sequence). The CDR3 loop spans 15 amino acids. CDR3 DNA: TGTGCCAGTAATATAATAAGCGGAGGCACAGATACGCAGTATTTT. This gives the protein CASNIISGGTDTQYF.

The chain recombines TRBV3-1 (or the pseudogene TRBV3-2) with TRBJ1-1; no firm D call. Germline V gene sequence: CDR1 LGHDT, CDR2 YNNKEL (reference sequence). Trimming took off 0 bases at V and 3 bases at J, with 14 bases between the two ends. The CDR3 runs 16 residues. DNA of the CDR3: TGTGCCAGCAGCCAAGATTCGGGGTTTTGGGACACTGAAGCTTTCTTT. Translation: CASSQDSGFWDTEAFF.

The chain carries TRBV29-1 and TRBJ1-1; D might be TRBD1 (5 bases). Germline loops: CDR1 SQVTM, CDR2 ANQGSEA. The CDR3 runs 14 residues. The V end was cut by 7 bases, the J end by 0 bases, with 15 bases between. CDR3 sequence: CSGLGAALNTEAFF. The CDR3 region has the DNA TGCAGCGGATTAGGGGCAGCCTTGAACACTGAAGCTTTCTTT.

The chain uses TRBV19 and TRBJ2-3, with TRBD1 matching 7 bases. The V gene's germline CDR1 is LNHDA and CDR2 SQIVND (reference sequence). The trim removed 5 bases at V and 0 bases at J, leaving 5 bases unmatched. The CDR3 contains 15 residues. CDR3 nucleotides: TGTGCCAGTAGTGACAGGGCCACTAGCACAGATACGCAGTATTTT. Translation gives CASSDRATSTDTQYF.

The J gene is TRBJ2-1, the V gene TRBV19; 7 positions match TRBD1. Looked up from germline, CDR1 is LNHDA and CDR2 is SQIVND (reference sequence). V shed 4 bases, J shed 6 bases, and the junction held 18 bases outside the gene matches. CDR3 size: 18 residues. The chain's CDR3 is CASSTHAQGWVQSNEQFF. The DNA for the CDR3 is TGTGCCAGTAGTACCCACGCACAGGGGTGGGTTCAATCCAATGAGCAGTTCTTC.

The V gene is TRBV18, the J gene TRBJ1-1, with TRBD1 matching 10 bases. This CDR3 contains 16 residues. Germline CDR1 KGHSH, CDR2 LQKENI. V lost 3 bases, J lost 0 bases, and 4 bases stayed unmatched. The CDR3 protein is CASSPAGTGVNTEAFF. As DNA, the CDR3 is TGTGCCAGCTCACCGGCCGGGACAGGGGTGAACACTGAAGCTTTCTTT.

The chain recombines TRBV5-1 with TRBJ1-2, with D perhaps matching TRBD1 (6 bases). Deletions cut 2 bases from V and 4 bases from J, with 12 bases between. The CDR3 totals 14 residues. Germline loops: CDR1 SGHRS, CDR2 YFSETQ. For the CDR3, the DNA is TGCGCCAGCAGCTTAACAGCACAGGGCTATGGCTACACCTTC. Translation gives CASSLTAQGYGYTF.